This T cell receptor (beta chain) was observed in a study of shared clonotypes between healthy human individuals. Overall study results and limits: A handful of donors shared about 4.8% of their naive CD4 clonotypes.

The germline CDR1 and CDR2 sequences are SGHTA and FQGNSA. The CDR3 sequence is 13 residues long. Trimming pared 1 base from V and 2 bases from J, leaving 6 bases between. The protocol was immunoSEQ multiplex PCR, while the TCRdb copy is restricted to in-frame clones and leaves out a portion. Of over a million clones listed, more than 95% are singletons. This clone was observed once. What it recognizes is unknown. The sample taken for sequencing was naive CD4+ T cells sorted from blood. The subset is: CD45RA+ positively selected. The clonotype was recovered from a man aged 30 to 45 in good health. The chain uses TRBV7-2 and TRBJ2-7, with D uncertain. CDR3 sequence: CASSLVVAYEQYF. For the CDR3, the DNA is TGTGCCAGCAGCTTAGTAGTGGCCTACGAGCAGTACTTC.